This record looks at one TCR beta chain sequence and its context. This entry comes from a study of blood T cell repertoires in COVID-19. Study in general: The United States, Italy and Spain were the sources of the acute and convalescent COVID-19 samples. PBMCs, B-cell-depleted T cells, or T cells provided the cDNA or gDNA that made up the material.

In the original workflow: Reference gene primer amplification gave nucleated cell count estimates. The table came from immunoSEQ multiplex PCR; TCRdb's copy has only in-frame clones and leaves some out. V, J and clone size derive from that table, while D and trimming were established from the DNA sequence. This sample has 90,000 to 120,000 clones, with just over 70% found just once. The sequenced sample consisted of peripheral blood. The source of this sequence is a middle-aged woman with acute or convalescent COVID-19.

The CDR3 coding sequence is TGTGCCACCGACAACGGGGACTCCACAGATACGCAGTATTTT. It encodes CATDNGDSTDTQYF. The chain combines TRBV24-1 with TRBJ2-3; the D gene is possibly TRBD2 (6 bases). The CDR3 covers 14 residues. Germline CDR1 is KGHDR and CDR2 is SFDVKD. Trimming removed 9 bases from V and 2 bases from J, with 14 bases in between.